The T cell receptor (beta chain) under discussion was sequenced for a study of blood T cell repertoires in COVID-19. Overall study: Sites across the United States, Italy and Spain contributed samples from acute and convalescent COVID-19. The analysed material was cDNA or gDNA that came from T cells, B-cell-depleted T cells, or PBMCs.

Original data processing: Amplification of reference gene primers was used by the study to estimate nucleated cell counts. Libraries were prepared by immunoSEQ multiplex PCR; TCRdb keeps only in-frame clonotypes and omits some of them. The V and J calls and clone size come from that table; D and trimming were worked out from the DNA. The data contain around 13,000 clones, roughly 76% of them singletons. This clone was seen more than once but under ten times. Germline CDR1 and CDR2: LNHDA and SQIVND (reference sequence). The CDR3 totals 17 residues. With 1 base clipped from V and 5 bases from J, the junction kept 3 bases outside the gene matches.

The genes are TRBV19 and TRBJ2-2, with 14 bases aligning to TRBD2. The sample was peripheral blood. The clonotype comes from a human donor in a cohort sampled during active COVID-19. This CDR3 reads CASSIAGLAGDTGELFF. CDR3 coding DNA: TGTGCCAGTAGTATAGCGGGACTAGCGGGGGATACCGGGGAGCTGTTTTTT.